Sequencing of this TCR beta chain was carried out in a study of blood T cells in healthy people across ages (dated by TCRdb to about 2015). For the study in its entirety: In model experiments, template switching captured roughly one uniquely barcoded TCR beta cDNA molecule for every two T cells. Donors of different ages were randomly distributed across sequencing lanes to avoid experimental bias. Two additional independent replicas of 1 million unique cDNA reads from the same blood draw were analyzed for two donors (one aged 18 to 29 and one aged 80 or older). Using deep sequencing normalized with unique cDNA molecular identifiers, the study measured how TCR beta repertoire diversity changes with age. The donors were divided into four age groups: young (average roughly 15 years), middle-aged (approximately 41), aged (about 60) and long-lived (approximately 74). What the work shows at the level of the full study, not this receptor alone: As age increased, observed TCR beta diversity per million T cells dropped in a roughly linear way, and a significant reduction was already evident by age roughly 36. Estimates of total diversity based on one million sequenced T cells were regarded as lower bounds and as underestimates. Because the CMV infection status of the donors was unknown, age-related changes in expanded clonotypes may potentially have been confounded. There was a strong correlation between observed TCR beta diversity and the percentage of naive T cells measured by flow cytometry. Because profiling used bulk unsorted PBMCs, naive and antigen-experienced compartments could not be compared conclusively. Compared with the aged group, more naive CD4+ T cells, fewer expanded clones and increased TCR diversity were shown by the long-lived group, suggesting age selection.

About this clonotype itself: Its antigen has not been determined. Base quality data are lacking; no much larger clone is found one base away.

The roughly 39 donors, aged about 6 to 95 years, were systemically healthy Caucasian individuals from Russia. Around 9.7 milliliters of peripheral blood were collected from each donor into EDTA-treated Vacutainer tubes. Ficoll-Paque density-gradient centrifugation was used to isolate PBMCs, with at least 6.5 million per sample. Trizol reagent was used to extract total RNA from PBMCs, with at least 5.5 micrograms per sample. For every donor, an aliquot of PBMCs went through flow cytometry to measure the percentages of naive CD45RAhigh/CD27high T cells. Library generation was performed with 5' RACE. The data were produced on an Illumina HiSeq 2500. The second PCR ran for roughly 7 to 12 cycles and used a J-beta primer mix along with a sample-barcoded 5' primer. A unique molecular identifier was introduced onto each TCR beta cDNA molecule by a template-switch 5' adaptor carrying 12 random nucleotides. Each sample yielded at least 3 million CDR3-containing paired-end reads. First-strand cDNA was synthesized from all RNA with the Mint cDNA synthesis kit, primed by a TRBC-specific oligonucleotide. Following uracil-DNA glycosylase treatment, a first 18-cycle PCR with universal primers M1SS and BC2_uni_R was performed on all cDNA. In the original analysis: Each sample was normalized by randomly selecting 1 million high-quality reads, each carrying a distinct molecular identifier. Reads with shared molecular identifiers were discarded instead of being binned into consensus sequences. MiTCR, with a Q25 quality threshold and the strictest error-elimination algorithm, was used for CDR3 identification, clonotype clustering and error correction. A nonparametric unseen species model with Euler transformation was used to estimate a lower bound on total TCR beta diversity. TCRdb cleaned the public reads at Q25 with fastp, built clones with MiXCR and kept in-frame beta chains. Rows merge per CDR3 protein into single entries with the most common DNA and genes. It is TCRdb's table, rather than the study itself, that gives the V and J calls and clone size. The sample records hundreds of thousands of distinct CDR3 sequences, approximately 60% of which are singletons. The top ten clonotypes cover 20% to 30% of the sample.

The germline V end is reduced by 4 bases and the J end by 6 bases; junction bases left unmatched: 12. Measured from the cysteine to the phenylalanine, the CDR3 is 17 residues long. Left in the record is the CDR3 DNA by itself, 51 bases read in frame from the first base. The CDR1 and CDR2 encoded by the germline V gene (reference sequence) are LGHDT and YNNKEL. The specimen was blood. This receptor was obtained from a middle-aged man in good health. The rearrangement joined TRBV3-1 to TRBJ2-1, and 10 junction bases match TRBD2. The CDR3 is CASSPARAGGRTNEQFF. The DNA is TGTGCCAGCAGCCCAGCTCGAGCGGGAGGGCGGACCAATGAGCAGTTCTTC.